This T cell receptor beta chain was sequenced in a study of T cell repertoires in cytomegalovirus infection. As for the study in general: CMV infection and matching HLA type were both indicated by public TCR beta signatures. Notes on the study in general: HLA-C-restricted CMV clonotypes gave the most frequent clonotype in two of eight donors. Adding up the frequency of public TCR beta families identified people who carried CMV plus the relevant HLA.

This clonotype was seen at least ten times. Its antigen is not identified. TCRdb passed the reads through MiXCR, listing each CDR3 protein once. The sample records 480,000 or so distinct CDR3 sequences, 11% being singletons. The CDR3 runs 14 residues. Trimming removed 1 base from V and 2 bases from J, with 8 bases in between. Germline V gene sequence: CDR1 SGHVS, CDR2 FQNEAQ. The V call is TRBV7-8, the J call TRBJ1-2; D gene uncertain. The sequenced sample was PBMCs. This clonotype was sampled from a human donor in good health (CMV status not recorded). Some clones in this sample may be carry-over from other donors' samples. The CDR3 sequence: CASSLGTLNYGYTF. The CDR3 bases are TGTGCCAGCAGCTTAGGCACGTTAAACTATGGCTACACCTTC. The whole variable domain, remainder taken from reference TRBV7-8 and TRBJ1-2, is GAGVSQSPRYKVAKRGQDVALRCDPISGHVSLFWYQQALGQGPEFLTYFQNEAQLDKSGLPSDRFFAERPEGSVSTLKIQRTQQEDSAVYLCASSLGTLNYGYTFGSGTRLTVV.